Listed here are 24 T cell receptor beta chains from one sample, sequenced in a study of post-analysis software for immune sequencing data. Whole-study results and caveats: In patients, TRBV5-6, TRBV5-1 and TRBV20-1 belonged to roughly 5 TRBV segments found more frequently than in controls.

Antigens for these TCRs are unknown. Sequencing libraries made from TCR beta cDNA carried unique molecular identifiers. One entry per CDR3 protein results from TCRdb running MiXCR on the PCR reads. The table has more than 350,000 distinct CDR3 sequences, approximately 39% seen once. Specimen: blood. The receptors derive from a girl aged 2 to 10 with multiple sclerosis.

In its sample, this clonotype was seen once. The chain employs TRBV25-1 and TRBJ2-7; no definite D call. The CDR3 loop spans 13 amino acids. Per the germline V gene, CDR1 is MGHDK and CDR2 is SYGVNS. V lost 0 bases and J 3 bases, leaving 6 bases between the germline ends. CDR3 sequence reads: CASSEYAGYEQYF. The CDR3 nucleotides read TGTGCCAGCAGTGAATATGCAGGCTACGAGCAGTACTTC.

This clonotype was detected a few times. CDR3 in DNA: TGTGCCAGCAGTCATGACAGGGGACCCCACAATGAGCAGTTCTTC. Encoded protein: CASSHDRGPHNEQFF. The chain has TRBV28 and TRBJ2-1; 8 nucleotides align to TRBD1. Unmatched junction bases numbered 8, after V lost 5 bases and J lost 5 bases. This CDR3 contains 15 residues. Per germline, CDR1 MDHEN and CDR2 SYDVKM.

CDR3 in DNA: TGTGCCAGCAGCTCATCCAACTATGGCTACACCTTC. It is translated as CASSSSNYGYTF. The chain couples TRBV7-2 to TRBJ1-2; no firm D call. V lost 4 bases and J lost 2, with 5 bases in between. Germline lookup yields CDR1 SGHTA and CDR2 FQGNSA. There are 12 residues in the CDR3.

This clonotype was seen a handful of times. CDR3 DNA: TGCAGCGGGGGGCCGGGATCTCAAGGATACAATGAGCAGTTCTTC. It yields the protein CSGGPGSQGYNEQFF. This chain uses TRBV29-1 with TRBJ2-1; TRBD1 might be the D (6 bases). The V gene lost 7 bases and the J gene lost 4 bases, with 20 bases spanning the gap. The length of the CDR3 is 15 residues. The germline V gene has CDR1 SQVTM and CDR2 ANQGSEA.

The table lists this clonotype with a few counts. The junction differs from germline at one of its ends, possibly a read error. The chain is built from TRBV7-7 and TRBJ2-1, with 10 positions matching TRBD2. Per the germline V gene, CDR1 is SSHAT and CDR2 is FNYEAQ (reference sequence). The CDR3 runs to 17 residues. The chain's CDR3 is CASSLSLGLAAYNEQFF. The CDR3 bases are TGTGCTAGCAGCTTGTCTCTAGGACTAGCGGCATACAATGAGCAGTTCTTC.

The chain has TRBV12-3 or TRBV12-4 and TRBJ1-1, with D unresolved. The CDR3 extends over 14 amino acids. Trimming took off 6 bases at V and 6 bases at J, with 17 bases between the two ends. CDR3 in DNA: TGTGCCAGCAGCATATACCGGAGCCACGCTGAAGCTTTCTTT. This sequence encodes CASSIYRSHAEAFF.

The chain uses TRBV5-1 and TRBJ2-7; 8 bases are shared with TRBD1. Germline CDR1 and CDR2: SGHRS and YFSETQ. The trim removed 3 bases at V and 0 bases at J, leaving 5 bases unmatched. The CDR3 loop spans 15 amino acids. The CDR3 DNA sequence: TGCGCCAGCAGCTGGAGGACAGGGAGCTCCTACGAGCAGTACTTC. Protein product: CASSWRTGSSYEQYF.

This clonotype was detected many times. The V and J genes are TRBV29-1 and TRBJ1-2, with 7 bases fitting TRBD1. This CDR3 region has 15 residues. Trimming at V came to 3 bases and at J to 7 bases, leaving 14 bases not matched to a gene. In germline, CDR1 is SQVTM, CDR2 ANQGSEA. The CDR3 reads CSVEGTGTVQVGYTF. The CDR3 bases are TGCAGCGTTGAGGGAACAGGGACAGTCCAAGTTGGCTACACCTTC.

The table lists this clonotype with a few counts. The genes are TRBV7-3 and TRBJ2-3, with D perhaps TRBD1 or TRBD2 (5 bases each). CDR1 SGHTA and CDR2 FQGTGA come from the germline V gene. V gave up 5 bases and J gave up 4 bases, with 10 bases separating them. The CDR3 is 13 amino acids. The CDR3 DNA is TGTGCCAGCAGCCCGGGACCGTCAGATACGCAGTATTTT. This encodes CASSPGPSDTQYF.

This sequence joins TRBV10-3 and TRBJ2-5; no clear D. Trimming stripped 3 bases from V and 1 base from J, with 6 bases between. Germline loops: CDR1 ENHRY, CDR2 SYGVKD. The length of the CDR3 is 13 residues. This chain's CDR3 is CAISDRFQETQYF. CDR3 bases: TGTGCCATCAGTGACAGGTTCCAAGAGACCCAGTACTTC.

The chain links TRBV29-1 to TRBJ1-2, with a weak D call TRBD1 (5 bases). The CDR3 length is 14 residues. The germline V gene has CDR1 SQVTM and CDR2 ANQGSEA. Trimming pared 2 bases from V and 4 bases from J, leaving 14 bases between. The CDR3 region has the DNA TGCAGCGTTGAATCACCAGGGTCCCCCTATGGCTACACCTTC. As protein: CSVESPGSPYGYTF.

The chain employs TRBV24-1 and TRBJ2-1, with 7 bases lining up with TRBD1. With V trimmed by 5 bases and J by 6 bases, 15 bases remained unmatched. The CDR3 spans 17 residues. Germline CDR1 and CDR2: KGHDR and SFDVKD. CDR3 protein: CATSGLGQSREGNEQFF. The CDR3, as DNA: TGTGCCACCAGTGGACTGGGACAGTCTCGCGAGGGCAATGAGCAGTTCTTC.

CDR3 sequence reads: CASSQDSTAHQPQHF. The CDR3 DNA reads as TGTGCCAGCAGCCAAGATTCGACAGCGCATCAGCCCCAGCATTTT. The genes are TRBV3-1 and TRBJ1-5; D may be TRBD1 (5 bases). V gave up 0 bases and J gave up 5 bases, with 11 bases separating them. The CDR3 runs 15 residues. Germline assignment: CDR1 LGHDT and CDR2 YNNKEL (reference sequence).

This rearrangement joins TRBV25-1 to TRBJ2-1; perhaps TRBD2 as D (6 bases). The CDR3 is 15 residues long. V lost 4 bases to trimming and J lost 9 bases, with 19 bases between them. Germline-derived CDR1 and CDR2 are MGHDK and SYGVNS. The CDR3 reads CASSAGGTTNGEQFF. CDR3 coding DNA: TGTGCCAGCAGTGCAGGCGGGACCACCAACGGTGAGCAGTTCTTC.

The chain recombines TRBV27 with TRBJ2-5, with D hard to call. Trimming removed 5 bases from V and 0 bases from J, with 7 bases in between. The CDR3 contains 13 residues. Germline loops: CDR1 MNHEY, CDR2 SMNVEV (reference sequence). CDR3 in amino acids: CASSLTYQETQYF. The CDR3 DNA sequence: TGTGCCAGCAGTCTAACGTACCAAGAGACCCAGTACTTC.

The gene calls are TRBV12-3 or TRBV12-4 and TRBJ1-4; D remains unclear. Trimming took 11 bases from V and 8 from J, leaving 15 bases between them. The CDR3 runs 12 residues. The CDR3, as DNA: TGTGCCGGCAAACTCACAAGGGAAAAACTGTTTTTT. Amino acid sequence: CAGKLTREKLFF.

The V and J genes are TRBV10-2 and TRBJ1-1, with TRBD1 as a possible D gene (6 bases). V was shortened by 5 bases and J by 5 bases, with 12 bases between the two germline ends. Germline V gene data show CDR1 as WSHSY and CDR2 as SAAADI. The CDR3 consists of 13 residues. Written as DNA, the CDR3 is TGCGCCAGCAGTAATACAGGGTTGACTGAAGCTTTCTTT. This translates into CASSNTGLTEAFF.

This clonotype was counted between two and nine times. The chain carries TRBV10-3 and TRBJ1-2, with 11 bases matching TRBD1. The CDR3 is 15 residues long. The V and J ends lost 3 bases and 8 bases, in that order; junction bases with no gene match: 8. Germline assignment: CDR1 ENHRY and CDR2 SYGVKD. The CDR3 DNA sequence: TGTGCCATCAGTGACCCCAGGACAGGGGGCCGGGGCTACACCTTC. Its translation is CAISDPRTGGRGYTF.

This chain joins TRBV21-1 and TRBJ1-2. TRBV21-1 is recorded as a pseudogene. The CDR3 is made up of 13 amino acids. The CDR3 region has the DNA TGTGCCAGCGGCCCCGCGTTTGGCTATGGCTACACCTTC. This translates into CASGPAFGYGYTF.

Here the CDR3 DNA reads TGTGCCAGCAGCGTAGGGAACGCCGTCTTGGAGGCCCAGTACTTC. It specifies CASSVGNAVLEAQYF. The gene calls are TRBV9 and TRBJ2-5, with a possible D match to TRBD2 (5 bases). V lost 0 bases and J 9 bases, leaving 18 bases between the germline ends. CDR1 and CDR2 from the germline V gene are SGDLS and YYNGEE. CDR3 length: 15 amino acids.

This chain uses TRBV4-3 with TRBJ2-1; 9 bases match TRBD2. V trimming: 4 bases; J trimming: 7 bases; junction bases outside the gene matches: 5. The CDR3 runs 14 residues. Per germline, CDR1 LGHNA and CDR2 YSLEER. CDR3 sequence: CASSPSGTRNEQFF. Written as DNA, the CDR3 is TGCGCCAGCAGCCCTAGCGGGACAAGGAATGAGCAGTTCTTC.

This rearrangement joins TRBV6-5 to TRBJ1-1; D unresolved. Looked up from germline, CDR1 is MNHEY and CDR2 is SVGAGI. The germline V and J ends were trimmed by 5 bases and 0 bases, with 7 bases remaining between them. This CDR3 has 13 amino acids. The CDR3 here is CASSELMNTEAFF. The CDR3 DNA reads TGTGCCAGCAGTGAACTGATGAACACTGAAGCTTTCTTT.

This clonotype showed up just a few times. Being one base from a much bigger clone, this may be a read error. The V gene is TRBV28, the J gene TRBJ2-7; D may be TRBD1 or TRBD2 (5 bases each). This CDR3 contains 11 residues. Germline V gives CDR1 MDHEN, CDR2 SYDVKM. With 3 bases removed from V and 10 bases from J, the gap between germline ends came to 10 bases. The CDR3 spells CASSFRGGQYF. The CDR3 region has the DNA TGTGCCAGCAGTTTCCGTGGGGGTCAGTACTTC.

The genes are TRBV7-3 and TRBJ2-5; maybe TRBD2 (6 bases). Trimming cost V 6 bases and J 2 bases, with 13 bases left between them. The germline CDR1 and CDR2 sequences are SGHTA and FQGTGA. The CDR3 runs to 14 residues. The CDR3 DNA is TGTGCCAGCAGGTCAGGACTACTACAAGAGACCCAGTACTTC. Its protein product is CASRSGLLQETQYF.